This T cell receptor (beta chain) was identified in a study of blood T cell repertoires in COVID-19. Study as a whole: Samples of COVID-19 (acute and convalescent) were obtained from the United States, Italy and Spain. Sources were T cells, B-cell-depleted T cells, or PBMCs; the material itself was cDNA or gDNA.

At least ten counts were recorded for this clone. Source study methods: Reference gene primers were amplified, and this amplification served to estimate nucleated cell counts. The assay was immunoSEQ multiplex PCR, and TCRdb's table has in-frame clones only and misses some. That table gives V, J and clone size, and the DNA gave D and trimming. The table includes under 300,000 clones, 80% to 90% detected once. With 2 bases removed from V and 4 bases from J, the gap between germline ends came to 9 bases. Germline CDR1 reads SGHRS; CDR2 reads YFSETQ. This CDR3 is built from 14 residues. This chain uses TRBV5-1 with TRBJ2-2; the D gene is possibly TRBD1 (5 bases). Source material: peripheral blood. The receptor was derived from a woman aged 45-65 years who had recovered from COVID-19. The CDR3 DNA reads as TGCGCCAGCAGCTTTGGAAGGGGCACCGGGGAGCTGTTTTTT. As protein: CASSFGRGTGELFF.